What follows are 30 T cell receptor beta chains derived from one specimen sequenced in a study of a mutant IDH1 vaccine in newly diagnosed glioma. Using immunoSEQ multiplex PCR, the repertoire was profiled, and TCRdb retains in-frame clones only, with some absent. Of 45,000 to 65,000 clones in the sample, 65% to 85% were seen once. The time point here: baseline, week 1 (first vaccination visit). Treatment meaning: pre-vaccination baseline after standard-of-care therapy. This specimen consisted of PBMCs, obtained from a glioma patient treated with radiotherapy, temozolomide or both. These receptors were collected from a man aged 18 to 30 with glioma.

Note on this clone: Relative to the germline gene, one junction end is altered; a read error may explain this. The chain links TRBV4-1 to TRBJ2-1, with TRBD1 matching over 9 bases. The V gene's germline CDR1 is MGHRA and CDR2 YSYEKL. The CDR3 consists of 16 residues. The CDR3: CASSQARDRALTEQFF. Here the CDR3 DNA reads TGCGCCAGCAGTCAAGCTCGGGACAGGGCCCTTACTGAGCAGTTCTTC.

This sequence joins TRBV5-1 and TRBJ1-1; D gene unclear. V lost 0 bases to trimming and J lost 5 bases, with 8 bases between them. Per the germline V gene, CDR1 is SGHRS and CDR2 is YFSETQ. CDR3 length equals 13 residues. This chain's CDR3 is CASSLGTGTEAFF. Written as DNA, the CDR3 is TGCGCCAGCAGCTTGGGAACGGGGACTGAAGCTTTCTTT.

This chain uses TRBV10-3 with TRBJ2-2; 10 bases are a match to TRBD2. V lost 8 bases and J lost 0; bases outside the gene matches: 3. The CDR3 extends over 15 amino acids. Per germline, CDR1 ENHRY and CDR2 SYGVKD. The CDR3 coding sequence is TGTGCCATCGCGGGACTAGCGTCGAACACCGGGGAGCTGTTTTTT. Translating it yields CAIAGLASNTGELFF.

The chain combines TRBV2 with TRBJ1-4, with TRBD1 matching 8 bases. The J segment lost 8 bases and the V segment lost 6 bases, leaving 8 bases of the junction unmatched. Germline CDR1 reads SNHLY; CDR2 reads FYNNEI. The CDR3 covers 14 residues. The CDR3 region is CASSETGASEKLFF. Here the CDR3 DNA reads TGTGCCAGCAGCGAGACAGGGGCGTCGGAAAAACTGTTTTTT.

The V call is TRBV5-4, the J call TRBJ1-1; D might be TRBD1 (5 bases). Trimming shortened V by 4 bases and J by 0 bases, and 10 bases separated the two germline ends. The CDR3 runs 14 residues. Germline V gene data show CDR1 as SGHNT and CDR2 as YYREEE (reference sequence). The chain's CDR3 is CASSLGLMNTEAFF. Here the CDR3 DNA reads TGTGCCAGCAGCCTGGGACTGATGAACACTGAAGCTTTCTTT.

This clone was recorded only once. The chain employs TRBV27 and TRBJ2-7; no definite D call. V was trimmed by 3 bases and J by 5 bases, leaving 14 bases between them. Germline values: CDR1 MNHEY, CDR2 SMNVEV (reference sequence). The CDR3 length is 14 residues. The CDR3 region is CASSFGLGGHEQYF. CDR3 DNA sequence: TGTGCCAGCAGTTTCGGTCTCGGTGGGCACGAGCAGTACTTC.

The rearrangement uses TRBV5-6 and TRBJ2-1; 8 bases line up with TRBD2. The germline V gene has CDR1 SGHDT and CDR2 YYEEEE. Trimming at V came to 4 bases and at J to 6 bases, leaving 6 bases not matched to a gene. The CDR3 runs to 14 residues. The CDR3 DNA is TGTGCCAGCAGCCGCGGGACTAGGACCAATGAGCAGTTCTTC. Protein sequence: CASSRGTRTNEQFF.

This rearrangement joins TRBV10-1 to TRBJ2-7; tentatively, D is TRBD1 (6 bases). The V end was cut by 1 base, the J end by 3 bases, with 10 bases between. Germline V lookup: CDR1 WNHNN, CDR2 SYGVQD (reference sequence). The CDR3 is 14 amino acids. CDR3 coding DNA: TGCGCCAGCAGTGAGTACAGGGAATGCTACGAGCAGTACTTC. It translates to CASSEYRECYEQYF.

This clone was counted a single time. The chain uses TRBV2 and TRBJ2-1, with 7 bases identical to TRBD2. Germline CDR1 reads SNHLY; CDR2 reads FYNNEI. The V and J ends lost 5 bases and 8 bases, in that order; junction bases with no gene match: 12. This CDR3 spans 15 amino acids. Here the CDR3 reads CASSQLAASGDEQFF. In DNA form, the CDR3 reads TGTGCCAGCAGTCAGCTAGCGGCGAGCGGGGATGAGCAGTTCTTC. Looking up the rest from reference TRBV2 and TRBJ2-1 gives the full variable domain: EPEVTQTPSHQVTQMGQEVILRCVPISNHLYFYWYRQILGQKVEFLVSFYNNEISEKSEIFDDQFSVERPDGSNFTLKIRSTKLEDSAMYFCASSQLAASGDEQFFGPGTRLTVL.

Only one count was recorded for this clone. As DNA, the CDR3 is TGCAGTGGGCACAAGAACACTGAAGCTTTCTTT. It yields the protein CSGHKNTEAFF. The chain has TRBV20-1 and TRBJ1-1; D is undetermined. V was clipped by 7 bases and J by 1 base, with 7 bases between them. The germline V gene has CDR1 DFQATT and CDR2 SNEGSKA (reference sequence). The length of the CDR3 is 11 residues.

The chain employs TRBV4-3 and TRBJ2-5; D possibly corresponds to TRBD2 (5 bases). This CDR3 contains 14 residues. Trimming cost V 0 bases and J 8 bases, with 13 bases left between them. The V gene's germline CDR1 is LGHNA and CDR2 YSLEER. The CDR3 sequence is CASSQDEGLSTQYF. The DNA of the CDR3 is TGCGCCAGCAGCCAAGATGAAGGACTCTCAACCCAGTACTTC.

The V and J genes are TRBV7-2 and TRBJ1-5; unclear D gene. Trimming shortened V by 1 base and J by 3 bases, and 13 bases separated the two germline ends. Looked up from germline, CDR1 is SGHTA and CDR2 is FQGNSA. CDR3 length: 16 amino acids. Here the CDR3 reads CASSLDPGLHNQPQHF. In DNA form, the CDR3 reads TGTGCCAGCAGCTTAGATCCCGGGCTCCACAATCAGCCCCAGCATTTT.

The CDR3 DNA follows: TGCGCCAGCAGCCCGGGAATGGGCAGCGCCCTTCGCGAGCAGTACTTC. Its translation is CASSPGMGSALREQYF. J is TRBJ2-7 and V is TRBV4-3, with a tentative D call TRBD2 (5 bases). The length of the CDR3 is 16 residues. Per germline, CDR1 LGHNA and CDR2 YSLEER. With 4 bases removed from V and 6 bases from J, the gap between germline ends came to 22 bases.

The V gene is TRBV6-1, the J gene TRBJ1-5; D gene unclear. V was shortened by 8 bases and J by 0 bases, with 8 bases between the two germline ends. The CDR3 covers 13 residues. CDR1 is MNHNS and CDR2 is SASEGT in the germline V gene. DNA for the CDR3: TGTGCCAGCGAAAGCGATAGCAATCAGCCCCAGCATTTT. Translated, it gives CASESDSNQPQHF.

The chain carries TRBV4-3 and TRBJ1-1; a possible D gene is TRBD1 (5 bases). CDR1 is LGHNA, CDR2 YSLEER, per germline. V lost 3 bases and J lost 1, with 15 bases in between. The CDR3 is 16 residues long. This CDR3 reads CASSQARRGGNTEAFF. The CDR3 DNA is TGCGCCAGCAGCCAGGCTCGGAGGGGAGGGAACACTGAAGCTTTCTTT.

This chain joins TRBV4-2 and TRBJ1-5; D is uncertain. The CDR3 runs to 15 residues. The V and J ends lost 1 base and 7 bases respectively, with 14 bases between them. Germline V gene sequence: CDR1 LGHNA, CDR2 YNFKEQ. The CDR3 protein is CASSQVSSGSQPQHF. DNA of the CDR3: TGTGCCAGCAGCCAAGTATCGAGCGGGAGCCAGCCCCAGCATTTT.

The table lists this clone with a few counts. The chain employs TRBV29-1 and TRBJ1-1; unclear D gene. Germline CDR1 SQVTM, CDR2 ANQGSEA. This CDR3 is built from 11 residues. V was cut by 3 bases and J by 3 bases, with 5 bases left in between. DNA for the CDR3: TGCAGCGTTGAGAGATACACTGAAGCTTTCTTT. Translation gives CSVERYTEAFF.

This clone was seen only once. The chain recombines TRBV7-2 with TRBJ1-1; D unclear. Germline V gene lookup returns CDR1 SGHTA and CDR2 FQGNSA. The ends were cut back, 2 bases at V and 2 bases at J, with 12 bases in the middle. This CDR3 spans 15 amino acids. CDR3 in DNA: TGTGCCAGCAGCTTATTAATCGGGGTAAACACTGAAGCTTTCTTT. Translating it yields CASSLLIGVNTEAFF. The variable domain in full, with the rest retrieved from reference TRBV7-2 and TRBJ1-1, is GAGVSQSPSNKVTEKGKDVELRCDPISGHTALYWYRQSLGQGLEFLIYFQGNSAPDKSGLPSDRFSAERTGGSVSTLTIQRTQQEDSAVYLCASSLLIGVNTEAFFGQGTRLTVV.

The V call is TRBV4-3, the J call TRBJ1-3; no firm D call. The CDR3 is 17 residues long. Germline lookup yields CDR1 LGHNA and CDR2 YSLEER. The V end lost 0 bases, the J end lost 0 bases, and 12 bases lay between the germline ends. The CDR3 loop reads CASSQEYPLRSGNTIYF. The CDR3 DNA reads as TGCGCCAGCAGCCAAGAGTATCCACTTCGCTCTGGAAACACCATATATTTT.

The CDR3 nucleotides read TGTGCCAGCAGTGAAAAACAGCGGAGGAGGGATACGCAGTATTTT. Translating gives CASSEKQRRRDTQYF. The J gene is TRBJ2-3, the V gene TRBV2; the D gene is possibly TRBD2 (5 bases). This CDR3 comprises 15 residues. The germline CDR1 and CDR2 sequences are SNHLY and FYNNEI. V lost 2 bases and J lost 6, with 15 bases in between.

This clone was seen just once. The rearrangement links TRBV29-1 to TRBJ1-2, with D perhaps TRBD1 (5 bases). Germline lookup yields CDR1 SQVTM and CDR2 ANQGSEA. CDR3 length: 13 residues. Trimming stripped 7 bases from V and 4 bases from J, with 16 bases between. This chain's CDR3 is CSGLGQDTYGYTF. Written as DNA, the CDR3 is TGCAGCGGCCTAGGGCAGGACACCTATGGCTACACCTTC.

This sequence joins TRBV5-4 and TRBJ2-1; TRBD2 matches 11 bases. The CDR3 has 15 residues. CDR1 is SGHNT and CDR2 is YYREEE in the germline V gene (reference sequence). V lost 1 base, J lost 6 bases, and 3 bases stayed unmatched. CDR3 in amino acids: CASSLSGLAANEQFF. The CDR3 nucleotides read TGTGCCAGCAGCTTGTCGGGACTAGCGGCCAATGAGCAGTTCTTC. Looking up the rest from reference TRBV5-4 and TRBJ2-1 gives the full variable domain: ETGVTQSPTHLIKTRGQQVTLRCSSQSGHNTVSWYQQALGQGPQFIFQYYREEENGRGNFPPRFSGLQFPNYSSELNVNALELDDSALYLCASSLSGLAANEQFFGPGTRLTVL.

V usage is TRBV18 and J usage is TRBJ1-4; TRBD1 aligns across 8 bases. The V and J ends lost 10 bases and 4 bases, in that order; junction bases with no gene match: 8. This CDR3 has 14 amino acids. Germline loops: CDR1 KGHSH, CDR2 LQKENI. CDR3 sequence: CATRTGGNNEKLFF. For the CDR3, the DNA is TGTGCCACCCGAACAGGGGGAAATAATGAAAAACTGTTTTTT.

The chain uses TRBV9 and TRBJ2-1; D gene uncertain. The germline V gene encodes CDR1 SGDLS and CDR2 YYNGEE. With 0 bases removed from V and 5 bases from J, the gap between germline ends came to 3 bases. CDR3 size: 12 residues. CDR3 nucleotide sequence: TGTGCCAGCAGCGTAGGGCACAATGAGCAGTTCTTC. This translates into CASSVGHNEQFF.

This clone was counted a few times. The chain couples TRBV6-5 to TRBJ1-2, with D tentatively TRBD1 (6 bases). This CDR3 region has 14 residues. Germline CDR1 is MNHEY and CDR2 is SVGAGI. V lost 0 bases to trimming and J lost 5 bases, with 10 bases between them. CDR3 region: CASSYSGGGYGYTF. For the CDR3, the DNA is TGTGCCAGCAGTTACTCGGGAGGGGGATATGGCTACACCTTC.

The V call is TRBV27, the J call TRBJ1-2; TRBD1 agrees at 7 bases. The V gene's germline CDR1 is MNHEY and CDR2 SMNVEV (reference sequence). The J segment lost 8 bases and the V segment lost 6 bases, leaving 3 bases of the junction unmatched. The CDR3 has 11 residues. CDR3 protein: CASRDREGYTF. CDR3 DNA: TGTGCCAGCAGAGACAGGGAAGGCTACACCTTC.

The chain employs TRBV25-1 and TRBJ1-2; the D gene is possibly TRBD1 (5 bases). Trimming took 4 bases from V and 0 from J, leaving 9 bases between them. Germline values: CDR1 MGHDK, CDR2 SYGVNS. The CDR3 has 14 residues. Written as DNA, the CDR3 is TGTGCCAGCAGTGCCAGGGTTCCTAACTATGGCTACACCTTC. Translation: CASSARVPNYGYTF.

The chain links TRBV18 to TRBJ2-1; TRBD2 is a possible D gene (7 bases). This CDR3 contains 14 residues. Trimming shortened V by 4 bases and J by 6 bases, and 13 bases separated the two germline ends. Germline V gene lookup returns CDR1 KGHSH and CDR2 LQKENI. The CDR3 coding sequence is TGTGCCAGCTCACAGGCGCGGGGGCTCAATGAGCAGTTCTTC. As protein: CASSQARGLNEQFF.

This clone was detected only once. The V and J genes are TRBV14 and TRBJ2-1; D unclear. This CDR3 is 12 amino acids long. V lost 5 bases and J lost 8, with 10 bases in between. The germline V gene has CDR1 SGHDN and CDR2 FVKESK. The CDR3 protein is CASSKNVYEQFF. CDR3 coding DNA: TGTGCCAGCAGCAAAAATGTCTATGAGCAGTTCTTC. Filled out from reference TRBV14 and TRBJ2-1, the complete variable domain reads EAGVTQFPSHSVIEKGQTVTLRCDPISGHDNLYWYRRVMGKEIKFLLHFVKESKQDESGMPNNRFLAERTGGTYSTLKVQPAELEDSGVYFCASSKNVYEQFFGPGTRLTVL.

The chain is built from TRBV5-4 and TRBJ2-2; D unresolved. Trimming took 7 bases from V and 2 from J, leaving 3 bases between them. The CDR3 contains 11 residues. Germline lookup yields CDR1 SGHNT and CDR2 YYREEE (reference sequence). CDR3 nucleotides: TGTGCCAGCCGAAACACCGGGGAGCTGTTTTTT. This translates into CASRNTGELFF. Full variable domain (outside the CDR3, taken from reference TRBV5-4 and TRBJ2-2): ETGVTQSPTHLIKTRGQQVTLRCSSQSGHNTVSWYQQALGQGPQFIFQYYREEENGRGNFPPRFSGLQFPNYSSELNVNALELDDSALYLCASRNTGELFFGEGSRLTVL.